Listed below are T cell receptor beta chains from one sample, sequenced in a study of T cell changes during pregnancy in multiple sclerosis. Assay used: immunoSEQ multiplex PCR; TCRdb lists only in-frame clones, some missing. The sample shows approximately 74,000 clones, about 92% of them seen only once. The sequences come from peripheral blood, collected before pregnancy. These receptors were collected from a female donor with multiple sclerosis, enrolled in a pregnancy study. CDR3s include the opening cysteine and the closing phenylalanine or tryptophan. The order of the fields is D gene, V gene, J gene, clone size, CDR3 protein, CDR3 DNA. The D gene is left open where the match is weak. A clone size is listed for some rows: how often the clone was seen (once, few, many), or a class if it is expanded.

d_gene: TRBD1; v_gene: TRBV5-1; j_gene: TRBJ2-5; abundance: -; CDR3aa: CASSLGVGGQNQETQYF; CDR3nt: TGCGCCAGCAGCTTGGGGGTAGGGGGACAGAACCAAGAGACCCAGTACTTC
d_gene: TRBD1; v_gene: TRBV4-1; j_gene: TRBJ2-2; abundance: -; CDR3aa: CASSRQGALTGELFF; CDR3nt: TGCGCCAGCAGCCGACAGGGGGCGCTGACCGGGGAGCTGTTTTTT
d_gene: TRBD2; v_gene: TRBV6-6; j_gene: TRBJ2-2; abundance: -; CDR3aa: CASRGSGMGTGELFF; CDR3nt: TGTGCCAGCAGAGGTAGCGGGATGGGGACCGGGGAGCTGTTTTTT
d_gene: TRBD2; v_gene: TRBV6-4; j_gene: TRBJ2-7; abundance: -; CDR3aa: CASSDGAGGPYEQYF; CDR3nt: TGTGCCAGCAGTGACGGAGCGGGAGGGCCCTACGAGCAGTACTTC
d_gene: -; v_gene: TRBV7-9; j_gene: TRBJ2-2; abundance: -; CDR3aa: CASSPDRGFPGELFF; CDR3nt: TGTGCCAGCAGCCCTGACCGCGGGTTTCCCGGGGAGCTGTTTTTT
d_gene: -; v_gene: TRBV28; j_gene: TRBJ1-5; abundance: few; CDR3aa: CASSYREQPQHF; CDR3nt: TGTGCCAGCAGTTACAGGGAACAGCCCCAGCATTTT
d_gene: -; v_gene: TRBV9; j_gene: TRBJ2-7; abundance: -; CDR3aa: CASSPRGQRDPFEQYF; CDR3nt: TGTGCCAGCAGCCCCAGGGGGCAGCGGGATCCGTTCGAGCAGTACTTC
d_gene: -; v_gene: TRBV5-4; j_gene: TRBJ2-1; abundance: -; CDR3aa: CASSLGNPQYNEQFF; CDR3nt: TGTGCCAGCAGCTTGGGCAACCCCCAGTACAATGAGCAGTTCTTC
d_gene: -; v_gene: TRBV7-6; j_gene: TRBJ2-7; abundance: many; CDR3aa: CASSGQGYEQYF; CDR3nt: TGTGCCAGCAGCGGGCAGGGTTACGAGCAGTACTTC
d_gene: TRBD2; v_gene: TRBV29-1; j_gene: TRBJ2-6; abundance: -; CDR3aa: CSVGQLAGGANVLTF; CDR3nt: TGCAGCGTTGGACAGCTAGCGGGCGGGGCCAACGTCCTGACTTTC
d_gene: -; v_gene: TRBV7-3; j_gene: TRBJ1-1; abundance: -; CDR3aa: CASSLTTTAEAFF; CDR3nt: TGTGCCAGCAGCTTAACAACGACAGCTGAAGCTTTCTTT
d_gene: -; v_gene: TRBV6-4; j_gene: TRBJ2-6; abundance: -; CDR3aa: CASSDGKSGANVLTF; CDR3nt: TGTGCCAGCAGTGACGGCAAATCTGGGGCCAACGTCCTGACTTTC
d_gene: -; v_gene: TRBV7-9; j_gene: TRBJ1-2; abundance: -; CDR3aa: CASSSGPTPHGYTF; CDR3nt: TGTGCCAGCAGCTCAGGCCCCACACCGCACGGCTACACCTTC
d_gene: TRBD1; v_gene: TRBV28; j_gene: TRBJ2-7; abundance: -; CDR3aa: CASSLNRGHEQYF; CDR3nt: TGTGCCAGCAGTTTAAACAGGGGCCACGAGCAGTACTTC
d_gene: -; v_gene: TRBV5-6; j_gene: TRBJ2-7; abundance: -; CDR3aa: CASSLGSGLYEQYF; CDR3nt: TGTGCCAGCAGCTTAGGGTCAGGGCTGTACGAGCAGTACTTC
d_gene: -; v_gene: TRBV9; j_gene: TRBJ2-5; abundance: once; CDR3aa: CASSASTGNGVETQYF; CDR3nt: TGTGCCAGCAGCGCGAGTACAGGGAATGGAGTTGAGACCCAGTACTTC
d_gene: TRBD2; v_gene: TRBV28; j_gene: TRBJ2-7; abundance: -; CDR3aa: CASSFLEASGRSEQYF; CDR3nt: TGTGCCAGCAGTTTCCTGGAAGCTAGCGGGAGGAGCGAGCAGTACTTC
d_gene: -; v_gene: TRBV4-3; j_gene: TRBJ1-1; abundance: -; CDR3aa: CASSQETGGGFAEAFF; CDR3nt: TGCGCCAGCAGCCAAGAAACAGGAGGAGGGTTTGCTGAAGCTTTCTTT
d_gene: -; v_gene: TRBV27; j_gene: TRBJ2-1; abundance: -; CDR3aa: CASGPLLSNEQFF; CDR3nt: TGTGCCAGCGGCCCTCTTTTAAGCAATGAGCAGTTCTTC
d_gene: TRBD2; v_gene: TRBV27; j_gene: TRBJ2-1; abundance: -; CDR3aa: CASGLRLAGPDEQFF; CDR3nt: TGTGCCAGCGGACTAAGACTAGCGGGACCCGATGAGCAGTTCTTC
d_gene: TRBD2; v_gene: TRBV9; j_gene: TRBJ2-2; abundance: -; CDR3aa: CASSPRWLAVRSTGELFF; CDR3nt: TGTGCCAGCAGCCCCAGGTGGCTAGCGGTAAGAAGCACCGGGGAGCTGTTTTTT
d_gene: -; v_gene: TRBV5-1; j_gene: TRBJ2-7; abundance: few; CDR3aa: CASRAGNLEQYF; CDR3nt: TGCGCCAGCAGGGCAGGTAATCTGGAACAGTACTTC
d_gene: -; v_gene: TRBV19; j_gene: TRBJ2-7; abundance: -; CDR3aa: CASRSTYQGPPYEQYF; CDR3nt: TGTGCCAGTCGCTCGACCTATCAGGGGCCCCCCTACGAGCAGTACTTC
d_gene: -; v_gene: TRBV18; j_gene: TRBJ1-2; abundance: -; CDR3aa: CASSVNQGIDYGYTF; CDR3nt: TGTGCCAGCTCAGTCAACCAGGGAATCGACTATGGCTACACCTTC
d_gene: TRBD1; v_gene: TRBV12-5; j_gene: TRBJ2-7; abundance: -; CDR3aa: CASGSLPTGHEQSF; CDR3nt: TGTGCTAGTGGTTCTCTCCCGACAGGGCACGAGCAGTCCTTC
d_gene: TRBD2; v_gene: TRBV7-3; j_gene: TRBJ2-7; abundance: -; CDR3aa: CASSPLAGGTYEQYF; CDR3nt: TGTGCCAGCAGCCCACTAGCGGGAGGAACCTACGAGCAGTACTTC
d_gene: -; v_gene: TRBV29-1; j_gene: TRBJ2-2; abundance: -; CDR3aa: CSVLRVNTGELFF; CDR3nt: TGCAGCGTTCTCAGGGTTAACACCGGGGAGCTGTTTTTT
d_gene: TRBD2; v_gene: TRBV5-1; j_gene: TRBJ2-1; abundance: -; CDR3aa: CASSLSGAHNEQFF; CDR3nt: TGCGCCAGCAGCTTGAGCGGGGCTCACAATGAGCAGTTCTTC
d_gene: -; v_gene: TRBV9; j_gene: TRBJ2-7; abundance: -; CDR3aa: CASSGTVTIGEQYF; CDR3nt: TGTGCCAGCAGCGGGACAGTCACTATCGGGGAGCAGTACTTC
d_gene: TRBD1; v_gene: TRBV5-1; j_gene: TRBJ2-2; abundance: -; CDR3aa: CASSLQGANTGELFF; CDR3nt: TGCGCCAGCAGCTTACAGGGGGCGAACACCGGGGAGCTGTTTTTT
d_gene: -; v_gene: TRBV27; j_gene: TRBJ2-7; abundance: -; CDR3aa: CASSPRPGDLYEQYF; CDR3nt: TGTGCCAGCAGTCCAAGACCGGGGGACCTCTACGAGCAGTACTTC
d_gene: TRBD1; v_gene: TRBV19; j_gene: TRBJ2-2; abundance: -; CDR3aa: CASQFRTGTTGELFF; CDR3nt: TGTGCCAGTCAGTTTCGGACAGGGACTACCGGGGAGCTGTTTTTT
d_gene: -; v_gene: TRBV11-3; j_gene: TRBJ1-2; abundance: -; CDR3aa: CASSLDNNYGYTF; CDR3nt: TGTGCCAGCAGCTTAGACAATAACTATGGCTACACCTTC
d_gene: -; v_gene: TRBV5-1; j_gene: TRBJ2-7; abundance: -; CDR3aa: CASSALQGREQYF; CDR3nt: TGCGCCAGCAGCGCGTTGCAGGGGCGGGAGCAGTACTTC
d_gene: TRBD1; v_gene: TRBV5-4; j_gene: TRBJ1-2; abundance: -; CDR3aa: CASRPGTGGRGYGYTF; CDR3nt: TGTGCCAGCAGGCCCGGGACAGGGGGCAGGGGCTATGGCTACACCTTC
d_gene: TRBD1; v_gene: TRBV27; j_gene: TRBJ1-5; abundance: -; CDR3aa: CASSKGQGGNQPQHF; CDR3nt: TGTGCCAGCAGTAAAGGACAGGGGGGTAATCAGCCCCAGCATTTT
d_gene: -; v_gene: TRBV19; j_gene: TRBJ2-7; abundance: -; CDR3aa: CASSIDQGTYEQYF; CDR3nt: TGTGCCAGTAGTATAGACCAGGGAACCTACGAGCAGTACTTC
d_gene: TRBD1; v_gene: TRBV5-1; j_gene: TRBJ2-5; abundance: -; CDR3aa: CASSGTVQETQYF; CDR3nt: TGCGCCAGCAGCGGGACAGTCCAAGAGACCCAGTACTTC
d_gene: -; v_gene: TRBV11-2; j_gene: TRBJ2-1; abundance: -; CDR3aa: CASSFISSSSNEQFF; CDR3nt: TGTGCCAGCAGCTTTATTAGCTCTAGCTCTAATGAGCAGTTCTTC
d_gene: -; v_gene: TRBV29-1; j_gene: TRBJ1-2; abundance: -; CDR3aa: CSVRTPDSSTF; CDR3nt: TGCAGCGTTCGTACCCCGGACAGTTCCACCTTC
d_gene: -; v_gene: TRBV7-9; j_gene: TRBJ2-1; abundance: -; CDR3aa: CASRPGQIYNEQFF; CDR3nt: TGTGCCAGCAGACCCGGACAGATTTACAATGAGCAGTTCTTC
d_gene: TRBD2; v_gene: TRBV5-4; j_gene: TRBJ2-1; abundance: -; CDR3aa: CASSRTLAGGSTYNEQFF; CDR3nt: TGTGCCAGCAGCAGGACCTTAGCGGGAGGGTCGACCTACAATGAGCAGTTCTTC
d_gene: TRBD1; v_gene: TRBV19; j_gene: TRBJ1-2; abundance: -; CDR3aa: CASTAGQGASYGYTF; CDR3nt: TGTGCCAGTACTGCGGGTCAGGGGGCAAGCTATGGCTACACCTTC
d_gene: -; v_gene: TRBV7-2; j_gene: TRBJ2-6; abundance: -; CDR3aa: CASSLGGGARGANVLTF; CDR3nt: TGTGCCAGCAGCTTAGGTGGGGGGGCGCGTGGGGCCAACGTCCTGACTTTC
d_gene: TRBD1; v_gene: TRBV7-2; j_gene: TRBJ1-5; abundance: -; CDR3aa: CASSLDRGNNQPQHF; CDR3nt: TGTGCCAGCAGCTTAGACAGGGGTAACAATCAGCCCCAGCATTTT